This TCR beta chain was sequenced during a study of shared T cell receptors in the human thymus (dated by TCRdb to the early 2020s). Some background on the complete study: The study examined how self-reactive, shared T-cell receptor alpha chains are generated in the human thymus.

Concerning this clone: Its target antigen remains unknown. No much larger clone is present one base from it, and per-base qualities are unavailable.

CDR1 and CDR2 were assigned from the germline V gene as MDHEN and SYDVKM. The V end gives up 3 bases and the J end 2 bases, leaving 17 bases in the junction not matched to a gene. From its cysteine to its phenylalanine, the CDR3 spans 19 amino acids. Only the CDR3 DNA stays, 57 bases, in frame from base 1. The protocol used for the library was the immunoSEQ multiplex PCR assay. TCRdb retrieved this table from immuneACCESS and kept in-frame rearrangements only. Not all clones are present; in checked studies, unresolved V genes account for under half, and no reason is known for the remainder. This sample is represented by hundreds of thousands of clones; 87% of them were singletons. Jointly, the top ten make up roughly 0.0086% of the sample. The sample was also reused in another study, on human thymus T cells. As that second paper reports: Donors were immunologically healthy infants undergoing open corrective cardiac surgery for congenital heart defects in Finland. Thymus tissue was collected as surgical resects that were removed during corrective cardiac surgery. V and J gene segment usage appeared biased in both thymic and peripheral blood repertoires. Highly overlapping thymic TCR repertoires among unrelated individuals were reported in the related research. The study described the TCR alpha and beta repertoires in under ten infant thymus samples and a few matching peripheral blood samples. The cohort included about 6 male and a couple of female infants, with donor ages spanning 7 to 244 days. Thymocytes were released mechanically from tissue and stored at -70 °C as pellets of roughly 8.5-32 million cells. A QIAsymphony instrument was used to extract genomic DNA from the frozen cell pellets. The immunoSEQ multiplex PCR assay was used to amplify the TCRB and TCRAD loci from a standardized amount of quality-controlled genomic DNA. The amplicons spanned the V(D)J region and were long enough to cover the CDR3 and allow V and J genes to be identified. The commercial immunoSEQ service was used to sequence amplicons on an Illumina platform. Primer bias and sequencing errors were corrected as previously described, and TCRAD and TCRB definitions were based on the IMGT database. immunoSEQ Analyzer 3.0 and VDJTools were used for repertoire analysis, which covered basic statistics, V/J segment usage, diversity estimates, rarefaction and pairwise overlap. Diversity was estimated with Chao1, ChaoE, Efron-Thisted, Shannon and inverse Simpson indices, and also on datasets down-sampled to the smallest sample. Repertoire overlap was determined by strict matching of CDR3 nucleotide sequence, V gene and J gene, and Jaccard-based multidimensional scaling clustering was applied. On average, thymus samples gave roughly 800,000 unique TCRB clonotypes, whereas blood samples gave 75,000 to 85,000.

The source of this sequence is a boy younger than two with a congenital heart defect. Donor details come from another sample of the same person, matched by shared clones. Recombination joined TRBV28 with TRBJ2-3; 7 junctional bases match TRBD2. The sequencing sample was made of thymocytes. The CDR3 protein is CASSFDSREVGRDTDTQYF. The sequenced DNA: TGTGCCAGCAGTTTCGACTCTCGGGAGGTGGGGAGGGACACAGATACGCAGTATTTT.